Shown below are 23 T cell receptor beta chains from a single sample sequenced in a study of cytomegalovirus exposure and HLA in healthy donors. This PCR relied on a set of 60 Vbeta primers and 13 Jbeta primers. Generated by immunoSEQ multiplex PCR, the TCRdb table keeps only in-frame clones and is missing some. Counted here are about 100,000 clones, less than 85% occurring once; the ten biggest clones make up around 5%. The specimen was PBMCs. The receptors were sampled from a woman younger than 30 in good health and CMV-seropositive.

J is TRBJ2-1 and V is TRBV14; D unclear. The germline CDR1 and CDR2 sequences are SGHDN and FVKESK. The CDR3 totals 13 residues. Trimming cost V 4 bases and J 6 bases, with 10 bases left between them. The CDR3 loop is CASSPENGNEQFF. DNA for the CDR3: TGTGCCAGCAGCCCCGAGAACGGCAATGAGCAGTTCTTC.

This chain connects TRBV2 to TRBJ2-5; a possible D gene is TRBD2 (5 bases). CDR1 is SNHLY and CDR2 is FYNNEI in the germline V gene. The CDR3 length is 13 residues. V lost 4 bases, J lost 5 bases, and 11 bases lay in between. CDR3 protein: CASSGAEAETQYF. CDR3 nucleotides: TGTGCCAGCAGTGGCGCGGAGGCGGAGACCCAGTACTTC.

This clone was seen a few times. This chain joins TRBV6-1 and TRBJ1-5; D remains unclear. The CDR3 spans 14 residues. Germline-derived CDR1 and CDR2 are MNHNS and SASEGT. Trimming took off 4 bases at V and 2 bases at J, with 9 bases between the two ends. The CDR3 coding sequence is TGTGCCAGCAGTGGTACAGAACGCAATCAGCCCCAGCATTTT. Translated: CASSGTERNQPQHF.

This rearrangement joins TRBV7-8 to TRBJ2-1; D is possibly TRBD2 (6 bases). This CDR3 contains 14 residues. The ends were cut back, 5 bases at V and 6 bases at J, with 14 bases in the middle. The germline V gene encodes CDR1 SGHVS and CDR2 FQNEAQ. The CDR3 DNA follows: TGTGCCAGCAGCCCGTCGACTAGAGCCAATGAGCAGTTCTTC. Translating it yields CASSPSTRANEQFF.

The CDR3 protein is CASSISDRVGVGVQYF. CDR3 nucleotide sequence: TGTGCCAGTAGTATAAGTGACAGGGTGGGGGTTGGAGTTCAGTACTTC. V is TRBV19 and J is TRBJ2-4, with 7 bases lining up with TRBD1. Germline CDR1 and CDR2: LNHDA and SQIVND (reference sequence). Losses at the gene ends were 2 bases for V and 11 bases for J; bases not matched to a gene: 15. This CDR3 has 16 residues.

In regard to this clone: At one end the junction does not follow the germline gene, possibly because of a read error. The chain is built from TRBV5-6 and TRBJ1-4; 8 nucleotides line up with TRBD1. The CDR3 extends over 17 amino acids. CDR1 is SGHDT, CDR2 YYEEEE, per germline. The CDR3 is CASCLAGQGVEGEKLFF. The CDR3 coding sequence is TGTGCCAGCTGCTTGGCCGGACAGGGCGTGGAAGGTGAAAAACTGTTTTTT.

The CDR3 region has the DNA TGTGCCAGCAGTTTTGCGAACCTTATTGGGGAGTCGTACTTC. Protein sequence: CASSFANLIGESYF. J is TRBJ2-7 and V is TRBV28; tentative D call: TRBD2 (5 bases). Germline loops: CDR1 MDHEN, CDR2 SYDVKM. This CDR3 spans 14 amino acids. V was trimmed by 3 bases and J by 12 bases, leaving 21 bases between them.

V is TRBV5-4 and J is TRBJ1-2; D may be TRBD1 (6 bases). V lost 0 bases, J lost 7 bases, and 10 bases lay in between. In germline, CDR1 is SGHNT, CDR2 YYREEE (reference sequence). CDR3 length equals 13 residues. The CDR3 sequence is CASSLVGGAGYTF. The CDR3 DNA reads TGTGCCAGCAGCTTGGTAGGGGGTGCTGGCTACACCTTC.

This clone was detected a few times. The CDR3 bases are TGTGCCAGCACGGGACTAGCCTCGCTCTCCTACGAGCAGTACTTC. This gives the protein CASTGLASLSYEQYF. The J gene is TRBJ2-7, the V gene TRBV2; 9 nucleotides line up with TRBD2. CDR1 SNHLY and CDR2 FYNNEI come from the germline V gene. CDR3 length: 15 amino acids. V was clipped by 7 bases and J by 0 bases; unmatched bases: 7.

This rearrangement joins TRBV2 to TRBJ1-2; 7 nucleotides align to TRBD1. The CDR3 is 14 amino acids. V gave up 6 bases and J gave up 7 bases; unmatched junction bases: 11. The germline gives CDR1 SNHLY, CDR2 FYNNEI. The CDR3 is CASSAQGGISGYTF. The CDR3 nucleotides are TGTGCCAGCAGCGCCCAAGGGGGCATTAGTGGCTACACCTTC.

The rearrangement uses TRBV7-2 and TRBJ1-2, with D perhaps TRBD1 (6 bases). From germline, CDR1 is SGHTA and CDR2 FQGNSA. Trimming left V 1 base short and J 5 bases short, with 14 bases between. CDR3 length: 15 residues. In DNA form, the CDR3 reads TGTGCCAGCAGCTTAGTGCGGGGGCCGGGTTATGGCTACACCTTC. It codes for CASSLVRGPGYGYTF.

This clone has a handful of counts. The chain uses TRBV5-1 and TRBJ2-3; D gene ambiguous. The germline CDR1 and CDR2 sequences are SGHRS and YFSETQ. The V end was cut by 0 bases, the J end by 2 bases, with 13 bases between. The length of the CDR3 is 16 residues. DNA for the CDR3: TGCGCCAGCAGCTTGGCTGCGGAGCACCTCACAGATACGCAGTATTTT. Translating gives CASSLAAEHLTDTQYF.

This chain uses TRBV28 with TRBJ1-6; D perhaps matches TRBD1 (5 bases). Looked up from germline, CDR1 is MDHEN and CDR2 is SYDVKM. The CDR3 has 20 residues. Between the trimmed V and J ends, which lost 6 bases and 3 bases, there was a span of 27 bases. DNA for the CDR3: TGTGCCAGCAGCATGTCTTCCGGGACTCTCCCTTACCACTATAATTCACCCCTCCACTTT. It yields the protein CASSMSSGTLPYHYNSPLHF.

Note on this clone: Relative to the germline gene, one junction end is altered; a read error may explain this. The V and J genes are TRBV7-7 and TRBJ2-3, with 11 positions matching TRBD2. Per germline, CDR1 SSHAT and CDR2 FNYEAQ (reference sequence). The CDR3 covers 15 residues. This chain's CDR3 is CASSRRLAGIDTQYF. The CDR3, as DNA: TGTGCTAGCAGCCGGAGACTAGCGGGAATAGATACGCAGTATTTT. Together with reference TRBV7-7 and TRBJ2-3, the CDR3 gives the full variable domain: GAGVSQSPRYKVTKRGQDVTLRCDPISSHATLYWYQQALGQGPEFLTYFNYEAQPDKSGLPSDRFSAERPEGSISTLTIQRTEQRDSAMYRCASSRRLAGIDTQYFGPGTRLTVL.

V gene TRBV2 combines with J gene TRBJ2-3; D ambiguous. This CDR3 region has 14 residues. Germline CDR1 SNHLY, CDR2 FYNNEI. V was clipped by 6 bases and J by 10 bases, with 20 bases between them. The CDR3 coding sequence is TGTGCCAGCAGACCCGACTCCCCAACGGGTGCGCAGTATTTT. Translated: CASRPDSPTGAQYF.

The chain is built from TRBV30 and TRBJ2-1; 9 bases are a match to TRBD2. The CDR3 contains 16 residues. The ends lost 3 bases at V and 0 bases at J; junction bases unmatched: 6. CDR1 and CDR2 (germline): GTSNPN, SVGIG (reference sequence). Here the CDR3 reads CAWRSGRSTSYNEQFF. As DNA, the CDR3 is TGTGCCTGGAGGAGCGGGAGGTCCACCTCCTACAATGAGCAGTTCTTC.

DNA for the CDR3: TGTGCCAGCAGTCCCTCACTAGCGGGGGCAGCCTACAATGAGCAGTTCTTC. Its translation: CASSPSLAGAAYNEQFF. The rearrangement uses TRBV27 and TRBJ2-1; 11 bases are shared with TRBD2. V lost 5 bases and J lost 2; bases outside the gene matches: 8. Germline CDR1 reads MNHEY; CDR2 reads SMNVEV (reference sequence). The CDR3 runs to 17 residues.

The rearrangement joins TRBV10-3 to TRBJ1-2; D is unclear. V shed 0 bases and J shed 4 bases, with 9 bases lying between them. The CDR3 length is 14 residues. CDR1 ENHRY and CDR2 SYGVKD come from the germline V gene. CDR3: CAISESGSAYGYTF. The CDR3 bases are TGTGCCATCAGTGAGTCAGGGAGCGCCTATGGCTACACCTTC.

This clone has more than one count but fewer than ten. The CDR3 loop is CASSLSGRDYEQYF. The DNA of the CDR3 is TGTGCCAGCAGTCTTAGCGGGAGGGACTACGAGCAGTACTTC. The rearrangement uses TRBV27 and TRBJ2-7; 11 bases fit TRBD2. The CDR3 has 14 residues. From germline, CDR1 is MNHEY and CDR2 SMNVEV (reference sequence). V shed 5 bases and J 3 bases; nucleotides not matched to a gene: 3.

The chain combines TRBV5-1 with TRBJ2-3, with TRBD2 identical over 10 bases. The V and J ends lost 4 bases and 2 bases, in that order; junction bases with no gene match: 7. The length of the CDR3 is 16 residues. Per germline, CDR1 SGHRS and CDR2 YFSETQ. The CDR3 sequence: CASSTGLAVNTDTQYF. The DNA for the CDR3 is TGCGCCAGCAGCACCGGACTAGCGGTTAACACAGATACGCAGTATTTT. Full variable domain (missing parts from reference TRBV5-1 and TRBJ2-3): KAGVTQTPRYLIKTRGQQVTLSCSPISGHRSVSWYQQTPGQGLQFLFEYFSETQRNKGNFPGRFSGRQFSNSRSEMNVSTLELGDSALYLCASSTGLAVNTDTQYFGPGTRLTVL.

This sequence joins TRBV14 and TRBJ2-3; no definite D call. The CDR3 has 14 amino acids. The V end lost 4 bases, the J end lost 2 bases, and 10 bases lay between the germline ends. Germline V gene sequence: CDR1 SGHDN, CDR2 FVKESK. The CDR3 sequence is CASSPLDLTDTQYF. The CDR3 coding sequence is TGTGCCAGCAGCCCGCTAGACCTCACAGATACGCAGTATTTT.

The J gene is TRBJ2-1, the V gene TRBV5-1; 11 nucleotides match TRBD2. V shed 0 bases, J shed 0 bases, and the junction held 5 bases outside the gene matches. In germline, CDR1 is SGHRS, CDR2 YFSETQ. The CDR3 is 18 residues long. The CDR3 DNA sequence: TGCGCCAGCAGCTTGGCGGGACTAGCGGACTTCTCCTACAATGAGCAGTTCTTC. Encoded protein: CASSLAGLADFSYNEQFF.

Notes on this clone: At one of its ends the junction is not consistent with the germline gene, which may arise from a read error. The chain couples TRBV7-7 to TRBJ2-5; weak D call: TRBD2 (5 bases). The V gene's germline CDR1 is SSHAT and CDR2 FNYEAQ (reference sequence). The CDR3 consists of 13 residues. CDR3 protein: CASSSLAQETQYF. The CDR3 coding sequence is TGTGCTAGCAGCTCTCTAGCTCAAGAGACCCAGTACTTC.